The 22 T cell receptor beta chains in this list originate from one sample, sequenced in a study of patients and donors after allogeneic stem cell transplantation. TCRdb redid the calling of the RT-PCR reads with MiXCR, one entry per CDR3 protein. The sample includes around 7,000 distinct CDR3 sequences, over 9.5% of them seen just once. The source material was blood, either unsorted or a sorted T cell fraction (not recorded which). The receptors here all came from a human donor who was either an allogeneic HSCT recipient or a stem cell or donor lymphocyte infusion donor (not recorded which). It is not recorded whose cells these are; they may come from a transplant donor.

This clonotype has more than one count but fewer than ten. This sequence joins TRBV7-9 and TRBJ1-1, with D uncertain. V dropped 1 base and J dropped 5 bases, with 17 bases sitting between them. Germline V gives CDR1 SEHNR, CDR2 FQNEAQ (reference sequence). The CDR3 is 16 amino acids. CDR3 amino acids: CASSLVPPSVRTEAFF. CDR3 bases: TGTGCCAGCAGCTTAGTCCCCCCCTCGGTGAGAACTGAAGCTTTCTTT.

This chain connects TRBV9 to TRBJ2-1; D not resolved. The CDR3 spans 15 residues. V lost 3 bases, J lost 9 bases, and 19 bases lay in between. Germline V gene sequence: CDR1 SGDLS, CDR2 YYNGEE. CDR3 bases: TGTGCCAGCAGCGAGCCCCCTGGCAGCTGGAGTGAGCAGTTCTTC. Encoded protein: CASSEPPGSWSEQFF.

This clonotype was counted ten times or more. The CDR3 DNA reads TGCGCCAGCAGCTTGGGGCCGGGACAGGGGTTAGAGACCCAGTACTTC. Translation: CASSLGPGQGLETQYF. The chain couples TRBV5-1 to TRBJ2-5; TRBD1 matches 10 bases. Germline assignment: CDR1 SGHRS and CDR2 YFSETQ. J lost 4 bases, V lost 0 bases, and 6 bases had no gene match. This CDR3 spans 16 amino acids.

The chain employs TRBV18 and TRBJ2-7; D is ambiguous. The germline V gene encodes CDR1 KGHSH and CDR2 LQKENI. The CDR3 contains 11 residues. Deletions cut 3 bases from V and 2 bases from J, with 2 bases between. The CDR3 DNA reads as TGTGCCAGCTCACCCACCTACGAGCAGTACGTC. Translation: CASSPTYEQYV.

The V gene is TRBV20-1, the J gene TRBJ1-2, with D perhaps matching TRBD1 (5 bases). Between the trimmed V and J ends, which lost 3 bases and 2 bases, there was a span of 16 bases. Germline V CDR1 and CDR2: DFQATT, SNEGSKA (reference sequence). This CDR3 has 15 residues. The DNA of the CDR3 is TGCAGTGCTAGGGACCCAGGGATACGGAACTATGGCTACACCTTC. Translated: CSARDPGIRNYGYTF.

Concerning this clonotype itself: This may stem from a read error, because a much larger clone lies one nucleotide away. DNA for the CDR3: TGTGCCAGCAGCGTAGGGTTCTTATCGGGTGAGCAGTTCTTC. Its protein product is CASSVGFLSGEQFF. The chain combines TRBV9 with TRBJ2-1, with D uncertain. Germline V gene sequence: CDR1 SGDLS, CDR2 YYNGEE. The CDR3 runs to 14 residues. Trimming took off 0 bases at V and 9 bases at J, with 13 bases between the two ends.

This clonotype was recorded many times. This CDR3 is CASSYSDGTGRSPLHF. CDR3 nucleotide sequence: TGTGCCAGCAGTTACTCGGACGGGACAGGGAGGTCACCCCTCCACTTT. V is TRBV6-2 or TRBV6-3 and J is TRBJ1-6, with 9 bases fitting TRBD1. The J segment lost 10 bases and the V segment lost 0 bases, leaving 7 bases of the junction unmatched. Germline V gene data show CDR1 as MNHEY and CDR2 as SVGEGT. The CDR3 runs to 16 residues.

This clonotype was detected a few times. The V call is TRBV7-2, the J call TRBJ1-1; a possible D gene is TRBD1 (6 bases). This CDR3 is built from 15 residues. Germline V CDR1 and CDR2: SGHTA, FQGNSA. V lost 3 bases and J 5 bases, leaving 16 bases between the germline ends. For the CDR3, the DNA is TGTGCCAGCAGCTTCTACTCAGGGGCGAGTACTGAAGCTTTCTTT. This translates into CASSFYSGASTEAFF.

The V gene is TRBV5-1, the J gene TRBJ1-5; no reliable D call. The CDR3 is 16 amino acids. Germline loops: CDR1 SGHRS, CDR2 YFSETQ. Between the trimmed V and J ends, which lost 6 bases and 3 bases, there was a span of 19 bases. For the CDR3, the DNA is TGCGCCAGCACCTCGAACGGAGACCGTCACAATCAGCCCCAGCATTTT. It is translated as CASTSNGDRHNQPQHF.

The DNA for the CDR3 is TGTGCCAGCAGCTTGGGAGGGGGACAGGGGACCCAGTACTTC. Amino acids: CASSLGGGQGTQYF. This sequence joins TRBV5-6 and TRBJ2-5; 9 bases are shared with TRBD1. The CDR3 has 14 residues. After removal of 0 bases from V and 7 bases from J, the junction contained 4 bases not matched to a gene. The germline gives CDR1 SGHDT, CDR2 YYEEEE.

This clonotype occurred many times. The CDR3 loop reads CASKAGWLSDTDTQYF. CDR3 DNA: TGTGCCAGCAAAGCCGGGTGGCTGTCAGACACAGATACGCAGTATTTT. This rearrangement joins TRBV4-2 to TRBJ2-3; unclear D gene. Trimming pared 7 bases from V and 2 bases from J, leaving 19 bases between. The CDR3 runs to 16 residues. The germline CDR1 and CDR2 sequences are LGHNA and YNFKEQ.

This clonotype turned up a few times. V is TRBV10-3 and J is TRBJ1-5; no clear D gene. This CDR3 region has 16 residues. With 1 base removed from V and 0 bases from J, the gap between germline ends came to 10 bases. The germline V gene has CDR1 ENHRY and CDR2 SYGVKD. The CDR3, as DNA: TGTGCCATCAGTGAGTATCCGGGGTTTAGCAATCAGCCCCAGCATTTT. Amino acid sequence: CAISEYPGFSNQPQHF.

This rearrangement joins TRBV7-6 to TRBJ2-5, with D maybe TRBD2 (5 bases). The CDR3 has 13 residues. Trimming stripped 2 bases from V and 5 bases from J, with 9 bases between. Germline-derived CDR1 and CDR2 are SGHVS and FNYEAQ. The CDR3 DNA follows: TGTGCCAGCAGCTTAAACGGGGTGGAGACCCAGTACTTC. It yields the protein CASSLNGVETQYF.

This chain uses TRBV4-2 with TRBJ2-5, with TRBD2 identical over 8 bases. The CDR3 totals 16 residues. The V segment lost 0 bases and the J segment 7 bases; nucleotides outside the gene matches: 10. The germline CDR1 and CDR2 sequences are LGHNA and YNFKEQ. The CDR3 DNA follows: TGTGCCAGCAGCCAAGACCACTCGGGGGGGCGAGGGACCCAGTACTTC. Translation: CASSQDHSGGRGTQYF.

This clonotype was seen a few times. The chain links TRBV18 to TRBJ1-1, with no clear D. The CDR3 length is 14 residues. With 1 base removed from V and 0 bases from J, the gap between germline ends came to 6 bases. CDR1 is KGHSH, CDR2 LQKENI, per germline. The CDR3 nucleotides are TGTGCCAGCTCACCACAGATATTGAACACTGAAGCTTTCTTT. It yields the protein CASSPQILNTEAFF.

J is TRBJ1-1 and V is TRBV6-1; D might be TRBD1 (5 bases). There are 14 residues in the CDR3. Germline CDR1 and CDR2: MNHNS and SASEGT. Trimming took 8 bases from V and 0 from J, leaving 13 bases between them. CDR3 sequence reads: CASQGAGMNTEAFF. CDR3 coding DNA: TGTGCCAGCCAAGGGGCAGGGATGAACACTGAAGCTTTCTTT.

In its sample, this clonotype was seen a few times. V gene TRBV6-2 or TRBV6-3 combines with J gene TRBJ2-7, with 7 bases aligning to TRBD1. This CDR3 contains 16 residues. J lost 4 bases, V lost 4 bases, and 13 bases had no gene match. CDR1 is MNHEY, CDR2 SVGEGT, per germline. Here the CDR3 DNA reads TGTGCCAGCAGTTCTCTATCAGGGGGATTGGAGTACGAGCAGTACGTC. Translated: CASSSLSGGLEYEQYV.

By its share, this clonotype is medium-sized. The chain has TRBV12-3 or TRBV12-4 and TRBJ2-7; TRBD2 agrees at 7 bases. CDR3 length: 13 residues. Trimming removed 2 bases from V and 7 bases from J; junction bases left unmatched: 5. CDR3: CASSLYSSGEQYF. In DNA form, the CDR3 reads TGTGCCAGCAGTTTATATTCTAGCGGTGAGCAGTACTTC.

The chain carries TRBV7-9 and TRBJ2-1; 8 bases match TRBD2. The germline V gene has CDR1 SEHNR and CDR2 FQNEAQ (reference sequence). With V trimmed by 4 bases and J by 6 bases, 5 bases remained unmatched. CDR3 length: 14 amino acids. CDR3 nucleotide sequence: TGTGCCAGCAGCTCGAGCGGGGGTTTCAATGAGCAGTTCTTC. This sequence encodes CASSSSGGFNEQFF.

This clonotype has a count of ten or more. The chain is built from TRBV7-9 and TRBJ1-5; no firm D call. The CDR3 totals 13 residues. Germline V gene sequence: CDR1 SEHNR, CDR2 FQNEAQ (reference sequence). Trimming stripped 3 bases from V and 2 bases from J, with 5 bases between. CDR3 in amino acids: CASSLVGNQPQHF. CDR3 sequence (DNA): TGTGCCAGCAGCTTGGTCGGCAATCAGCCCCAGCATTTT.

This clonotype was observed at least ten times. V is TRBV4-1 and J is TRBJ2-3; the match to TRBD2 covers 13 bases. Germline values: CDR1 MGHRA, CDR2 YSYEKL. Unmatched junction bases numbered 11, after V lost 4 bases and J lost 1 base. The CDR3 consists of 19 residues. The CDR3 protein is CASSLSFDGTSGGTDTQYF. The CDR3 nucleotides read TGCGCCAGCAGCCTAAGTTTTGACGGGACTAGCGGGGGCACAGATACGCAGTATTTT.

This clonotype was seen at least ten times. The chain is built from TRBV7-9 and TRBJ2-5, with 7 bases aligning to TRBD2. This CDR3 contains 14 residues. From germline, CDR1 is SEHNR and CDR2 FQNEAQ (reference sequence). V shed 5 bases, J shed 0 bases, and the junction held 3 bases outside the gene matches. The CDR3 is CASSPSGDQETQYF. DNA for the CDR3: TGTGCCAGCAGCCCTAGCGGAGACCAAGAGACCCAGTACTTC.